These 11 T cell receptor beta chains were sequenced from one sample in a study of blood T cell repertoires in COVID-19. Repertoires were generated with immunoSEQ multiplex PCR, while TCRdb's copy carries only in-frame clones and drops some. Of roughly 80,000 clones detected, more than 90% appear once; the ten largest clones hold approximately 15%. The sequencing sample was made of peripheral blood. The receptors originated from a woman aged 80 or over with active or convalescent COVID-19.

This sequence joins TRBV7-2 and TRBJ2-3; possible D gene TRBD1, 5 bases. This CDR3 is built from 14 residues. V was clipped by 5 bases and J by 0 bases, with 9 bases between them. Germline lookup yields CDR1 SGHTA and CDR2 FQGNSA. DNA of the CDR3: TGTGCCAGCAGCACACAGGCTAGCACAGATACGCAGTATTTT. Translation: CASSTQASTDTQYF.

This chain uses TRBV27 with TRBJ2-1, with 13 bases lining up with TRBD2. V shed 5 bases, J shed 5 bases, and the junction held 3 bases outside the gene matches. Germline V gene sequence: CDR1 MNHEY, CDR2 SMNVEV (reference sequence). This CDR3 region has 15 residues. The DNA for the CDR3 is TGTGCCAGCAGTAGGACTAGCGGGGGTAACAATGAGCAGTTCTTC. Protein: CASSRTSGGNNEQFF.

V gene TRBV5-1 combines with J gene TRBJ2-2, with D tentatively TRBD1 (6 bases). V was pared by 0 bases and J by 4 bases, with 13 bases between. CDR3 size: 16 residues. Germline V gene sequence: CDR1 SGHRS, CDR2 YFSETQ. The chain's CDR3 is CASSLARGRGTGELFF. The CDR3 nucleotides are TGCGCCAGCAGCTTGGCCAGGGGCAGGGGCACCGGGGAGCTGTTTTTT.

This clone has a handful of counts. The chain employs TRBV6-1 and TRBJ2-1, with D possibly being TRBD2 (5 bases). The CDR3 spans 15 residues. V was trimmed by 2 bases and J by 4 bases, leaving 12 bases between them. Germline V gene lookup returns CDR1 MNHNS and CDR2 SASEGT. CDR3 nucleotide sequence: TGTGCCAGCAGTGAATGGGGTAGCGTGTACAATGAGCAGTTCTTC. This sequence encodes CASSEWGSVYNEQFF.

The V and J genes are TRBV4-2 and TRBJ2-7, with D perhaps TRBD2 (5 bases). Germline lookup yields CDR1 LGHNA and CDR2 YNFKEQ. The CDR3 covers 13 residues. The germline V and J ends were trimmed by 0 bases and 4 bases, with 7 bases remaining between them. In DNA, the CDR3 is TGTGCCAGCAGCCAAGATGGCGGGTACGAGCAGTACTTC. The encoded protein is CASSQDGGYEQYF.

V and J are TRBV6-5 and TRBJ1-2, with 8 nucleotides matching TRBD1. V was clipped by 0 bases and J by 4 bases; unmatched bases: 4. This CDR3 has 15 residues. The germline gives CDR1 MNHEY, CDR2 SVGAGI. The CDR3 loop is CASSYSSQGAYGYTF. The CDR3 DNA reads TGTGCCAGCAGTTACTCGTCCCAGGGGGCCTATGGCTACACCTTC.

This chain joins TRBV19 and TRBJ1-1; perhaps TRBD1 as D (6 bases). Germline loops: CDR1 LNHDA, CDR2 SQIVND (reference sequence). This CDR3 region has 16 residues. With 2 bases removed from V and 5 bases from J, the gap between germline ends came to 18 bases. The CDR3 region is CASSIRGSGRETEAFF. CDR3 bases: TGTGCCAGTAGTATAAGGGGGTCAGGGAGAGAGACTGAAGCTTTCTTT.

J is TRBJ2-2 and V is TRBV9; 11 nucleotides agree with TRBD2. This CDR3 has 16 residues. CDR1 and CDR2 from the germline V gene are SGDLS and YYNGEE. The ends lost 0 bases at V and 8 bases at J; junction bases unmatched: 6. In DNA, the CDR3 is TGTGCCAGCAGCGTAGGACTAGCGGGGAGCGTGGGGGAGCTGTTTTTT. Encoded protein: CASSVGLAGSVGELFF. Supplemented by reference TRBV9 and TRBJ2-2, the full variable domain reads DSGVTQTPKHLITATGQRVTLRCSPRSGDLSVYWYQQSLDQGLQFLIQYYNGEERAKGNILERFSAQQFPDLHSELNLSSLELGDSALYFCASSVGLAGSVGELFFGEGSRLTVL.

This chain links TRBV19 with TRBJ1-2, with 8 bases fitting TRBD1. The junction had 5 bases not matched to a gene; V was cut back by 3 bases and J by 5 bases. Germline lookup yields CDR1 LNHDA and CDR2 SQIVND (reference sequence). The CDR3 is 14 amino acids. The CDR3 protein is CASSITGTGYGYTF. The CDR3 nucleotides are TGTGCCAGTAGTATTACCGGGACAGGATATGGCTACACCTTC.

The rearrangement joins TRBV27 to TRBJ2-1; 9 bases fit TRBD1. CDR3 length: 16 residues. J gave up 4 bases and V 6 bases, and 10 bases lay outside the gene matches. Germline loops: CDR1 MNHEY, CDR2 SMNVEV (reference sequence). The CDR3 nucleotides read TGTGCCAGCAGCCGCGATCCGGGACAGGGATACAATGAGCAGTTCTTC. Amino acid sequence: CASSRDPGQGYNEQFF.

This rearrangement joins TRBV2 to TRBJ2-1; TRBD2 matches at 9 bases. CDR3 size: 15 residues. CDR1 and CDR2 from the germline V gene are SNHLY and FYNNEI. The J segment lost 6 bases and the V segment lost 7 bases, leaving 10 bases of the junction unmatched. The CDR3 nucleotides read TGTGCCAGCAAGAAGGCTAGCGGGGCCTTCAATGAGCAGTTCTTC. This gives the protein CASKKASGAFNEQFF.